This TCR beta chain is drawn from a study of T-cell reconstitution after alpha-beta-depleted transplantation in children. This clonotype was counted many times. Losses at the gene ends were 5 bases for V and 8 bases for J; bases not matched to a gene: 6. The CDR3 covers 13 residues. CDR1 is SGHTA, CDR2 FQGTGA, per germline. Preparation of the TCRbeta library involved a method that used unique molecular identifiers. TCRdb re-analysed the PCR reads in MiXCR, keeping a single row per CDR3 protein. Among about 340,000 distinct CDR3 sequences listed, more than 10% were seen once. The TCR sequence derives from a human donor who donated a stem cell graft to a child with Fanconi anemia. Sequencing used PBMCs, obtained from the stem cell graft. The chain joins TRBV7-3 to TRBJ1-2; 9 nucleotides agree with TRBD1. The CDR3 DNA reads as TGTGCCAGCAGCCCGGGACAGGGCGGAGGCTACACCTTC. Protein: CASSPGQGGGYTF.